The clone carrying this T cell receptor beta chain appeared once. The CDR3 sequence is 15 residues long. V was pared by 1 base and J by 4 bases, with 11 bases between. CDR1 is SGHAT, CDR2 FQNNGV, per germline. The data were taken from a study of blood T cell repertoires in COVID-19. Overall study: Samples representing acute and convalescent COVID-19 were sourced from the United States, Italy and Spain. PBMCs, B-cell-depleted T cells, or T cells were the source of the cDNA or gDNA that made up the material.

Per the original methods: Scientists estimated how many nucleated cells there were by amplifying reference gene primers. TCRdb's copy holds only in-frame clones and misses some; the assay was immunoSEQ multiplex PCR. From that table come the V and J calls and clone size; the DNA was used to work out D and trimming. This table has some 130,000 clones, more than 75% appearing once. The TCR comes from a woman between 50 and 59 years old who had recovered from COVID-19. This rearrangement joins TRBV11-2 to TRBJ1-3, with D tentatively TRBD1 (5 bases). The sequencing input was peripheral blood. Here the CDR3 reads CASSLGAGKGNTIYF. Written as DNA, the CDR3 is TGTGCCAGCAGCTTAGGGGCAGGGAAGGGAAACACCATATATTTT.